These T cell receptor beta chains were read from a single sample in a study of control samples from healthy donors and cancer patients. The repertoire was sequenced with immunoSEQ multiplex PCR; TCRdb's copy has only in-frame clones and lacks some. The table has some 120,000 clones, 92% seen once; the top ten hold less than 0.65%. What was sequenced was PBMCs. These receptors all come from a man older than 75 with head and neck cancer. Both conserved end residues are part of each CDR3. D genes are given only for firm matches. Rows may omit the clone size; those that give it use once, few, many or a size class.

d_gene,j_gene,v_gene,abundance,CDR3aa,CDR3nt
TRBD2,TRBJ2-5,TRBV2,-,CASSEAGLALGTQYF,TGTGCCAGCAGTGAAGCGGGACTAGCGCTAGGGACCCAGTACTTC
-,TRBJ2-7,TRBV19,-,CASSINRVGEAEQYF,TGTGCCAGTAGTATCAACAGGGTTGGGGAGGCCGAGCAGTACTTC
-,TRBJ2-1,TRBV5-1,-,CASSLGLADNEQFF,TGCGCCAGCAGCTTGGGTTTAGCGGACAATGAGCAGTTCTTC
-,TRBJ2-3,TRBV12-2,once,CASRLALEGPDTQYF,TGTGCAAGTCGCTTAGCGTTGGAGGGGCCAGATACGCAGTATTTT
-,TRBJ1-2,TRBV4-1,-,CASSHAGDYGYTF,TGCGCCAGCAGCCATGCCGGGGACTATGGCTACACCTTC
-,TRBJ1-2,TRBV3-1/TRBV3-2,-,CASSQTDNYGYTF,TGTGCCAGCAGCCAGACTGATAACTATGGCTACACCTTC
-,TRBJ1-1,TRBV5-5,once,CASSLSPGGNTEAFF,TGTGCCAGCAGCTTGTCGCCAGGAGGGAACACTGAAGCTTTCTTT
-,TRBJ2-2,TRBV7-6,-,CASSFQANTGELFF,TGTGCCAGCAGCTTCCAGGCTAACACCGGGGAGCTGTTTTTT
TRBD1,TRBJ1-1,TRBV6-5,-,CASIRQGTTEAFF,TGTGCCAGCATACGACAGGGAACGACTGAAGCTTTCTTT
TRBD1,TRBJ2-7,TRBV5-4,-,CASSPMTGSNLFYEQYF,TGTGCCAGCAGCCCAATGACAGGGTCAAACCTTTTCTACGAGCAGTACTTC
-,TRBJ1-1,TRBV19,-,CASSMDRELQTFF,TGTGCCAGTAGTATGGACCGAGAATTACAAACTTTCTTT
TRBD2,TRBJ2-3,TRBV7-2,-,CASSPPVAGYSTDTQYF,TGTGCCAGCAGCCCACCCGTAGCGGGATATAGCACAGATACGCAGTATTTT
-,TRBJ1-1,TRBV19,-,CASSNEWGAWNTEAFF,TGTGCCAGTAGTAACGAATGGGGCGCGTGGAACACTGAAGCTTTCTTT
TRBD2,TRBJ2-3,TRBV7-2,-,CASSLATSGPTDTQYF,TGTGCCAGCAGCTTAGCCACTAGCGGTCCCACAGATACGCAGTATTTT
-,TRBJ2-2,TRBV2,-,CASSPARTNTGELFF,TGTGCCAGCAGTCCCGCTCGTACTAACACCGGGGAGCTGTTTTTT
TRBD1,TRBJ1-3,TRBV30,few,CAWHPKTGLSGNTIYF,TGTGCCTGGCACCCCAAGACAGGGCTCTCTGGAAACACCATATATTTT
TRBD2,TRBJ2-5,TRBV18,once,CASSNSTGGETQYF,TGTGCCAGCTCAAACTCGACCGGGGGGGAGACCCAGTACTTC
TRBD1,TRBJ1-4,TRBV6-1,-,CASSRTGANEKLFF,TGTGCCAGCAGCCGGACAGGAGCTAATGAAAAACTGTTTTTT
-,TRBJ2-3,TRBV10-3,-,CAISVGGGGRTDTQYF,TGTGCCATCAGTGTTGGGGGCGGGGGACGCACAGATACGCAGTATTTT
TRBD2,TRBJ2-1,TRBV11-2,-,CASSLGMGTSGNEQFF,TGTGCCAGCAGCTTGGGGATGGGGACTAGCGGGAATGAGCAGTTCTTC
TRBD1,TRBJ2-7,TRBV18,-,CASSPLGTGVSVEQYF,TGTGCCAGCTCACCCTTAGGGACAGGGGTTTCGGTCGAGCAGTACTTC
-,TRBJ1-3,TRBV7-9,-,CASSHRTVPSSGNTIYF,TGTGCCAGCAGCCACCGGACCGTCCCAAGCTCTGGAAACACCATATATTTT
TRBD2,TRBJ2-3,TRBV5-1,-,CASSFGLAGGSDTQYF,TGCGCCAGCAGCTTTGGGCTAGCGGGGGGGTCTGATACGCAGTATTTT
-,TRBJ1-6,TRBV5-1,once,CASSLEENSPLHF,TGCGCCAGCAGCTTGGAAGAAAATTCACCCCTCCACTTT
TRBD2,TRBJ2-7,TRBV10-3,-,CAISPMTSVDEQYF,TGTGCCATCAGCCCCATGACTAGCGTCGACGAGCAGTACTTC
TRBD1,TRBJ2-1,TRBV10-3,-,CTTGTGGLRSYNEQFF,TGTACGACCGGGACAGGGGGATTGAGGTCCTACAATGAGCAGTTCTTC
-,TRBJ2-3,TRBV7-7,-,CASSLGPRGTDTQYF,TGTGCCAGCAGCTTAGGTCCTCGCGGCACAGATACGCAGTATTTT
-,TRBJ2-1,TRBV5-1,-,CASKEERTPLAYNEQFF,TGCGCCAGCAAGGAGGAGCGGACTCCCCTTGCCTACAATGAGCAGTTCTTC
TRBD2,TRBJ2-1,TRBV30,once,CAWRLAVEQFF,TGTGCCTGGCGACTAGCAGTCGAGCAGTTCTTC
TRBD1,TRBJ1-1,TRBV9,-,CASSVAGQVNTEAFF,TGTGCCAGCAGCGTAGCGGGACAGGTGAACACTGAAGCTTTCTTT
TRBD1,TRBJ1-5,TRBV30,-,CACGGQTNQPQHF,TGTGCCTGCGGGGGACAGACAAATCAGCCCCAGCATTTT
-,TRBJ1-2,TRBV29-1,-,CSVPGTLSSPTGGYTF,TGCAGCGTCCCCGGAACTCTTTCCTCGCCCACGGGAGGCTACACCTTC
TRBD2,TRBJ2-6,TRBV5-4,once,CASSFGYWTSGSSGANVLTF,TGTGCCAGCAGCTTCGGTTACTGGACTAGCGGCAGCTCTGGGGCCAACGTCCTGACTTTC
-,TRBJ1-4,TRBV2,-,CATAGQGDLFF,TGTGCCACCGCCGGGCAGGGCGACCTGTTTTTT
TRBD2,TRBJ2-1,TRBV24-1,-,CATSDAGTSGGFEQFF,TGTGCCACCAGTGACGCCGGGACTAGCGGGGGTTTTGAGCAGTTCTTC
TRBD1,TRBJ1-2,TRBV29-1,-,CSVGTGSYYGYTF,TGCAGCGTCGGGACAGGGTCCTACTATGGCTACACCTTC
-,TRBJ1-5,TRBV19,-,CASKIGTNQPQHF,TGTGCCAGTAAGATCGGGACCAATCAGCCCCAGCATTTT
-,TRBJ1-4,TRBV19,-,CASSTGRGLEEKLFF,TGTGCCAGTAGTACGGGCCGGGGCCTGGAGGAAAAACTGTTTTTT
TRBD1,TRBJ2-3,TRBV5-6,-,CASSPNGQGLFSTDTQYF,TGTGCCAGCAGCCCCAATGGACAGGGCCTGTTTTCCACAGATACGCAGTATTTT
-,TRBJ2-7,TRBV5-6,-,CASSLEGGAADEQYF,TGTGCCAGCAGCTTGGAGGGTGGGGCAGCGGACGAGCAGTACTTC
-,TRBJ1-2,TRBV6-5,-,CASSYSVQGTNYGYTF,TGTGCCAGCAGTTACTCGGTTCAGGGGACGAACTATGGCTACACCTTC
-,TRBJ1-4,TRBV5-4,-,CASSLRGTREKLFF,TGTGCCAGCAGCTTGAGAGGGACACGTGAAAAACTGTTTTTT
-,TRBJ2-7,TRBV20-1,once,CSASSSRYEQYF,TGCAGTGCTAGTTCTAGCCGCTACGAGCAGTACTTC
-,TRBJ1-2,TRBV6-5,-,CASRNVLYGYTF,TGTGCCAGCAGGAATGTCCTTTATGGCTACACCTTC
TRBD2,TRBJ2-5,TRBV10-3,-,CAISLAGQETQYF,TGTGCCATCAGCCTAGCGGGACAAGAGACCCAGTACTTC
-,TRBJ2-2,TRBV28,once,CASSWQGVGELFF,TGTGCCAGCAGTTGGCAGGGAGTCGGGGAGCTGTTTTTT
-,TRBJ2-2,TRBV30,-,CAWKGNTGELFF,TGTGCCTGGAAGGGGAATACCGGGGAGCTGTTTTTT
-,TRBJ1-3,TRBV10-3,-,CAISQPTGSGNTIYF,TGTGCCATCAGCCAACCGACAGGCTCTGGAAACACCATATATTTT
-,TRBJ2-2,TRBV5-4,-,CASSRDSATGELFF,TGTGCCAGCAGCCGGGACTCCGCCACCGGGGAGCTGTTTTTT
-,TRBJ1-2,TRBV27,-,CASSFSGGRVDGYTF,TGTGCCAGCAGTTTCTCCGGGGGCCGGGTTGATGGCTACACCTTC
TRBD1,TRBJ2-7,TRBV10-3,-,CATGDRGRIKHEQYF,TGTGCCACCGGCGACAGGGGGCGCATTAAACACGAGCAGTACTTC
-,TRBJ1-3,TRBV18,-,CASSPDRNSGNTIYF,TGTGCCAGCTCCCCTGACCGTAACTCTGGAAACACCATATATTTT
-,TRBJ1-4,TRBV19,-,CASSIGGGRQLEEKLFF,TGTGCCAGTAGTATCGGAGGGGGAAGACAGTTGGAGGAAAAACTGTTTTTT
-,TRBJ2-7,TRBV7-8,-,CASSLGPNDEQYF,TGTGCCAGCAGCTTAGGCCCGAACGACGAGCAGTACTTC
TRBD1,TRBJ1-5,TRBV30,-,CAWSVQGTVNQPQHF,TGTGCCTGGAGTGTACAGGGGACAGTCAATCAGCCCCAGCATTTT
-,TRBJ1-5,TRBV10-3,-,CAIFLRTENQPQHF,TGTGCCATCTTCCTCAGGACAGAAAATCAGCCCCAGCATTTT
-,TRBJ1-1,TRBV27,-,CASSTGRGLNTEAFF,TGTGCCAGCAGTACCGGCCGTGGGCTGAACACTGAAGCTTTCTTT
TRBD2,TRBJ2-5,TRBV10-3,-,CAINPGGTSGTETQYF,TGTGCCATCAACCCGGGGGGGACTAGCGGGACAGAGACCCAGTACTTC
TRBD1,TRBJ1-5,TRBV10-1,-,CASSPNRGGGQPQHF,TGCGCCAGCAGCCCCAACAGGGGAGGAGGGCAGCCCCAGCATTTT